This T cell receptor beta chain was sequenced for a study of neurological immune-mediated disorders. Trimming took 0 bases from V and 0 from J, leaving 5 bases between them. This CDR3 has 14 amino acids. Germline V gene data show CDR1 as SGHRS and CDR2 as YFSETQ. This clonotype was observed many times. One base away lies a much larger clone, so this may be a sequencing read error. Time point in this sample: longitudinal time-point 2. The authors made cDNA by 5'RACE with 10-nucleotide random UMIs. TCRdb re-called the 5' RACE reads through MiXCR, storing one row per CDR3 protein. The repertoire holds around 90,000 distinct CDR3 sequences, with around 14% as singletons.

The rearrangement uses TRBV5-1 and TRBJ2-3; D remains unclear. The specimen was PBMCs. The sequence came from a female donor with HTLV-1-associated myelopathy (HAM/TSP). The CDR3 nucleotides read TGCGCCAGCAGCTTGGGAGAAAGCACAGATACGCAGTATTTT. Its translation: CASSLGESTDTQYF.